The rows below give T cell receptor beta chains drawn from one sample of a study of cytomegalovirus exposure and HLA in healthy donors. This table comes from immunoSEQ multiplex PCR, and its TCRdb copy is limited to in-frame clones, with some not included. The table records 99,000 or so clones, 75% to 85% of them present only once. The sequenced sample was PBMCs. These receptors were obtained from a male donor in good health and CMV-seropositive. The conserved cysteine and the conserved F or W are not part of the CDR3 here. Each record gives: CDR3 protein, V gene.

CDR3 protein: ASRRDRGSQETQY; V gene: TRBV5-1
CDR3 protein: ASSPRGVKGYGYT; V gene: TRBV27
CDR3 protein: ASSRTGLGNTIY; V gene: TRBV7-3
CDR3 protein: ASSDPGTGGHGELF; V gene: TRBV25-1
CDR3 protein: ASKMGGKGAF; V gene: TRBV19
CDR3 protein: SAPQNTEAF; V gene: TRBV20-1
CDR3 protein: ATSRAPSGGRNYNEQF; V gene: TRBV15
CDR3 protein: TSEREAF; V gene: TRBV20-1
CDR3 protein: ASSIDRVGEQY; V gene: TRBV19
CDR3 protein: ASSVTSGVGTGELF; V gene: TRBV9
CDR3 protein: ASRTGRGYT; V gene: TRBV19
CDR3 protein: ASSPPMSQETQY; V gene: TRBV18
CDR3 protein: ASSLERLLEGYT; V gene: TRBV5-1
CDR3 protein: ASSLDQTGTQY; V gene: TRBV5-1
CDR3 protein: ASSQDSAGHSYNEQF; V gene: TRBV4-1
CDR3 protein: ASSLDPMENEKLF; V gene: TRBV5-1
CDR3 protein: ASSQVTNRVNQPQH; V gene: TRBV4-1
CDR3 protein: ASSLQGQYSTEAF; V gene: TRBV7-2